This T cell receptor beta chain was sequenced for a study of STAT5B mutations in CD4+ large granular lymphocyte leukemia. Concerning this clone: As yet, its antigen is unknown.

TCRdb keeps only in-frame clones here, not all; method: immunoSEQ multiplex PCR. This sample has 35,000 to 40,000 clones; over 70% occur once, and the top ten carry 0.55%. General study results and limits: Top patient clones used TRBV06 genes more often: 8/27 versus 2/35 in controls.

Germline V gives CDR1 SGDLS, CDR2 YYNGEE. This CDR3 is 14 amino acids long. The ends were cut back, 0 bases at V and 1 base at J, with 7 bases in the middle. The receptor comes from a human donor in good health. Sequencing was done on a sample of CD4+ T cells from blood buffy coats. V gene TRBV9 combines with J gene TRBJ2-5; no definite D call. This CDR3 reads CASSVGQTQETQYF. DNA for the CDR3: TGTGCCAGCAGCGTAGGGCAGACCCAAGAGACCCAGTACTTC. The full variable domain, in which reference TRBV9 and TRBJ2-5 provide the parts outside the CDR3, is DSGVTQTPKHLITATGQRVTLRCSPRSGDLSVYWYQQSLDQGLQFLIQYYNGEERAKGNILERFSAQQFPDLHSELNLSSLELGDSALYFCASSVGQTQETQYFGPGTRLLVL.